These 13 T cell receptor beta chains were sequenced from one sample in a study of blood T cell repertoires in COVID-19. Profiling relied on immunoSEQ multiplex PCR, and the TCRdb table lists in-frame clones only, not all of them. The sample lists about 140,000 clones; roughly 84% were seen once. What was sequenced was peripheral blood. These receptors all stem from a woman aged 55-69 years with acute or convalescent COVID-19.

This clone is large in the sample. J is TRBJ1-6 and V is TRBV28; D remains unclear. The CDR3 extends over 15 amino acids. The V and J ends lost 2 bases and 1 base respectively, with 6 bases between them. Germline V gene sequence: CDR1 MDHEN, CDR2 SYDVKM. The CDR3 loop is CASSLDESYNSPLHF. CDR3 bases: TGTGCCAGCAGTTTAGATGAGTCCTATAATTCACCCCTCCACTTT.

This clone was observed many times. V and J are TRBV6-5 and TRBJ2-2; the match to TRBD2 covers 10 bases. The CDR3 is 16 residues long. Germline V gives CDR1 MNHEY, CDR2 SVGAGI. V was pared by 2 bases and J by 4 bases, with 4 bases of the junction left unmatched. CDR3 amino acids: CASSYGLAGVTGELFF. The CDR3 nucleotides read TGTGCCAGCAGTTACGGCCTAGCGGGGGTCACCGGGGAGCTGTTTTTT.

The genes are TRBV5-1 and TRBJ1-2, with TRBD1 matching 10 bases. CDR3 length: 14 residues. V shed 6 bases and J 8 bases; nucleotides not matched to a gene: 10. Germline loops: CDR1 SGHRS, CDR2 YFSETQ. CDR3 DNA sequence: TGCGCCAGCACGAGTTTAGACAGGGGGCAAGGCTACACCTTC. Residues: CASTSLDRGQGYTF.

Of note for this clone: Compared with germline, one end of the junction differs, possibly owing to a read error. The CDR3 here is CASCEEGPSGANVLTF. In DNA, the CDR3 is TGTGCCAGCTGTGAGGAGGGCCCCTCTGGGGCCAACGTCCTGACTTTC. The rearrangement joins TRBV6-4 to TRBJ2-6, with D tentatively TRBD2 (6 bases). The CDR3 loop spans 16 amino acids. CDR1 is MRHNA, CDR2 SNTAGT, per germline.

This sequence joins TRBV9 and TRBJ1-2; possibly TRBD1 for D (6 bases). This CDR3 has 15 residues. Per the germline V gene, CDR1 is SGDLS and CDR2 is YYNGEE. Between the trimmed V and J ends, which lost 3 bases and 2 bases, there was a span of 14 bases. This CDR3 reads CASSGLAGTNYGYTF. The CDR3 DNA is TGTGCCAGCAGCGGCCTAGCCGGGACAAACTATGGCTACACCTTC.

This sequence joins TRBV7-2 and TRBJ2-7; D uncertain. Trimming left V 1 base short and J 2 bases short, with 12 bases between. In germline, CDR1 is SGHTA, CDR2 FQGNSA. This CDR3 has 15 residues. For the CDR3, the DNA is TGTGCCAGCAGCTTAGGGGCGTTGGGCACCTACGAGCAGTACTTC. This gives the protein CASSLGALGTYEQYF. Supplemented by reference TRBV7-2 and TRBJ2-7, the full variable domain reads GAGVSQSPSNKVTEKGKDVELRCDPISGHTALYWYRQSLGQGLEFLIYFQGNSAPDKSGLPSDRFSAERTGGSVSTLTIQRTQQEDSAVYLCASSLGALGTYEQYFGPGTRLTVT.

The chain combines TRBV20-1 with TRBJ1-4; D not certain. The CDR3 has 15 amino acids. V lost 3 bases and J 2 bases, leaving 13 bases between the germline ends. CDR1 is DFQATT and CDR2 is SNEGSKA in the germline V gene (reference sequence). This CDR3 is CSASQRFGTNEKLFF. The CDR3 region has the DNA TGCAGTGCTAGTCAGCGCTTTGGTACTAATGAAAAACTGTTTTTT.

CDR3 coding DNA: TGTGCCAGCAGCCTGGACAGCTTCACCTACGAGCAGTACTTC. Translated: CASSLDSFTYEQYF. This rearrangement joins TRBV14 to TRBJ2-7; D may be TRBD1 (6 bases). The CDR3 length is 14 residues. Trimming shortened V by 4 bases and J by 2 bases, and 12 bases separated the two germline ends. Germline-derived CDR1 and CDR2 are SGHDN and FVKESK.

The chain joins TRBV19 to TRBJ2-5; 8 bases line up with TRBD1. This CDR3 is built from 16 residues. The trim removed 3 bases at V and 4 bases at J, leaving 10 bases unmatched. The germline gives CDR1 LNHDA, CDR2 SQIVND (reference sequence). The CDR3 DNA sequence: TGTGCCAGTAGTATTCAAACAGGGGGTTTAGGAGAGACCCAGTACTTC. It codes for CASSIQTGGLGETQYF. The variable domain in full, with the rest retrieved from reference TRBV19 and TRBJ2-5, is DGGITQSPKYLFRKEGQNVTLSCEQNLNHDAMYWYRQDPGQGLRLIYYSQIVNDFQKGDIAEGYSVSREKKESFPLTVTSAQKNPTAFYLCASSIQTGGLGETQYFGPGTRLLVL.

The CDR3 is CASSFGQANQPQHF. CDR3 nucleotides: TGTGCCAGCAGCTTCGGACAGGCCAATCAGCCCCAGCATTTT. The rearrangement uses TRBV5-5 and TRBJ1-5; TRBD1 matches 7 bases. The CDR3 loop spans 14 amino acids. V lost 2 bases to trimming and J lost 3 bases; unmatched junction nucleotides: 2. CDR1 SGHKS and CDR2 YYEKEE come from the germline V gene (reference sequence).

This sequence joins TRBV5-1 and TRBJ2-7; 11 positions match TRBD2. Germline CDR1 reads SGHRS; CDR2 reads YFSETQ. The CDR3 contains 16 residues. With V trimmed by 3 bases and J by 2 bases, 7 bases remained unmatched. The CDR3 bases are TGCGCCAGCAGCTCCACTACTAGCGGGAGCACCTACGAGCAGTACTTC. As protein: CASSSTTSGSTYEQYF. Full variable domain (remainder filled in from reference TRBV5-1 and TRBJ2-7): KAGVTQTPRYLIKTRGQQVTLSCSPISGHRSVSWYQQTPGQGLQFLFEYFSETQRNKGNFPGRFSGRQFSNSRSEMNVSTLELGDSALYLCASSSTTSGSTYEQYFGPGTRLTVT.

This chain connects TRBV4-3 to TRBJ1-5; no clear D. The CDR3 has 15 amino acids. Trimming removed 0 bases at V and 0 bases at J, with 6 bases between. From germline, CDR1 is LGHNA and CDR2 YSLEER. CDR3 sequence: CASSQERYSNQPQHF. In DNA form, the CDR3 reads TGCGCCAGCAGCCAAGAGAGATATAGCAATCAGCCCCAGCATTTT.

The chain employs TRBV2 and TRBJ2-7; TRBD1 is a possible D gene (5 bases). The CDR3 runs 13 residues. Trimming stripped 4 bases from V and 4 bases from J, with 11 bases between. Looked up from germline, CDR1 is SNHLY and CDR2 is FYNNEI. CDR3 DNA: TGTGCCAGCAGTGTGGGGCAAAAATACGAGCAGTACTTC. Protein product: CASSVGQKYEQYF.